The 26 T cell receptor beta chains given below trace back to one sample, sequenced in a study of T-cell memory formation after mild COVID-19. A single record per CDR3 protein comes from TCRdb applying MiXCR to the 5' RACE reads. The table shows 150,000 to 200,000 distinct CDR3 sequences, with more than 9% occurring only once. Sequencing was done on a sample of PBMCs or a T cell subset sorted from them (not recorded which). The origin of the receptors is a man aged 18 to 29 who had mild COVID-19 (a few samples of this study predate the infection). Cell type and time point are not known.

The sample holds many counts of this clonotype. The V call is TRBV14, the J call TRBJ2-2, with TRBD2 matching 9 bases. The CDR3 contains 18 residues. Germline loops: CDR1 SGHDN, CDR2 FVKESK. J gave up 5 bases and V 2 bases, and 12 bases lay outside the gene matches. CDR3 residues: CASSQTRGGLSRTGELFF. The CDR3 coding sequence is TGTGCCAGCAGCCAAACGCGGGGGGGCCTGAGTAGGACCGGGGAGCTGTTTTTT.

This clonotype has a handful of counts. The chain has TRBV20-1 and TRBJ2-5; D unresolved. The germline V gene encodes CDR1 DFQATT and CDR2 SNEGSKA (reference sequence). This CDR3 spans 13 amino acids. The V gene lost 6 bases and the J gene lost 0 bases, with 11 bases spanning the gap. CDR3 region: CSAAAGYQETQYF. DNA for the CDR3: TGCAGTGCAGCCGCCGGGTACCAAGAGACCCAGTACTTC.

A few counts support this clonotype. CDR3 protein: CASRLNPGNTEAFF. The CDR3 bases are TGTGCCAGCAGACTAAACCCCGGGAACACTGAAGCTTTCTTT. The chain carries TRBV7-2 and TRBJ1-1; D is unclear. V was shortened by 6 bases and J by 1 base, with 12 bases between the two germline ends. The CDR3 contains 14 residues. Germline CDR1 is SGHTA and CDR2 is FQGNSA. Full variable domain (missing parts from reference TRBV7-2 and TRBJ1-1): GAGVSQSPSNKVTEKGKDVELRCDPISGHTALYWYRQSLGQGLEFLIYFQGNSAPDKSGLPSDRFSAERTGGSVSTLTIQRTQQEDSAVYLCASRLNPGNTEAFFGQGTRLTVV.

The genes are TRBV5-1 and TRBJ2-3; 10 positions match TRBD1. This CDR3 contains 10 residues. After removal of 8 bases from V and 14 bases from J, the junction contained 5 bases not matched to a gene. The germline gives CDR1 SGHRS, CDR2 YFSETQ. CDR3 nucleotide sequence: TGCGCCAGGTGGACAGGGGGTCTGTATTTT. Translating gives CARWTGGLYF.

This clonotype was counted between two and nine times. The chain joins TRBV12-3 or TRBV12-4 to TRBJ1-3; D remains unclear. The CDR3 spans 14 residues. Trimming removed 8 bases from V and 0 bases from J, with 11 bases in between. The DNA for the CDR3 is TGTGCCAGCTTGGACGGGAGCTCTGGAAACACCATATATTTT. Protein: CASLDGSSGNTIYF.

This clonotype came up a few times. This chain links TRBV20-1 with TRBJ2-7; 11 nucleotides match TRBD1. The germline V gene has CDR1 DFQATT and CDR2 SNEGSKA (reference sequence). CDR3 length equals 13 residues. V lost 4 bases, J lost 8 bases, and 7 bases stayed unmatched. The CDR3 spells CSATDRGREKQYV. The CDR3 DNA sequence: TGCAGTGCTACGGACAGGGGGCGCGAAAAGCAGTACGTC.

The gene calls are TRBV6-5 and TRBJ1-5; D not certain. This CDR3 contains 13 residues. V lost 8 bases to trimming and J lost 5 bases, with 13 bases between them. Germline V CDR1 and CDR2: MNHEY, SVGAGI. CDR3 DNA: TGTGCCAGCGCCGCCAGGAGAGATCAGCCCCAGCATTTT. Its translation: CASAARRDQPQHF.

The chain links TRBV7-2 to TRBJ1-5; perhaps TRBD1 as D (6 bases). Trimming shortened V by 5 bases and J by 7 bases, and 12 bases separated the two germline ends. This CDR3 is built from 13 residues. Germline CDR1 reads SGHTA; CDR2 reads FQGNSA. This CDR3 reads CASSGSGAQPQHF. The CDR3 DNA is TGTGCCAGCAGCGGGTCGGGGGCCCAGCCCCAGCATTTT. Filled out from reference TRBV7-2 and TRBJ1-5, the complete variable domain reads GAGVSQSPSNKVTEKGKDVELRCDPISGHTALYWYRQSLGQGLEFLIYFQGNSAPDKSGLPSDRFSAERTGGSVSTLTIQRTQQEDSAVYLCASSGSGAQPQHFGDGTRLSIL.

The CDR3 nucleotides are TGTGCCAGCCGGGGGGAGCAGTACGTC. This sequence encodes CASRGEQYV. The chain combines TRBV3-2 with TRBJ2-7; the table assigns TRBD1, which was not confirmed against the DNA. TRBV3-2 is a recognized pseudogene. This CDR3 comprises 9 residues.

The chain recombines TRBV4-1 with TRBJ2-3, with D tentatively TRBD1 (6 bases). The V end lost 0 bases, the J end lost 6 bases, and 10 bases lay between the germline ends. From germline, CDR1 is MGHRA and CDR2 YSYEKL. This CDR3 region has 14 residues. CDR3 region: CASSQEQGADTQYF. The CDR3, as DNA: TGCGCCAGCAGCCAAGAACAGGGAGCGGATACGCAGTATTTT.

This clonotype has only a few counts. The chain carries TRBV5-1 and TRBJ2-1; D is perhaps TRBD1 or TRBD2 (5 bases each). V lost 0 bases, J lost 0 bases, and 10 bases lay in between. Per the germline V gene, CDR1 is SGHRS and CDR2 is YFSETQ. This CDR3 is built from 16 residues. The CDR3 DNA is TGCGCCAGCAGCTTGGGGGGCGCGGGCTCCTACAATGAGCAGTTCTTC. Its protein product is CASSLGGAGSYNEQFF.

This chain uses TRBV6-5 with TRBJ2-5; D perhaps matches TRBD1 (6 bases). The germline V gene has CDR1 MNHEY and CDR2 SVGAGI. This CDR3 contains 13 residues. The CDR3 spells CVTGKDRQETQYF. The CDR3 DNA is TGTGTAACGGGGAAGGACAGACAAGAGACCCAGTACTTC.

This clonotype has more than one count but fewer than ten. V usage is TRBV5-1 and J usage is TRBJ2-3; 7 nucleotides line up with TRBD1. Unmatched junction bases numbered 6, after V lost 3 bases and J lost 2 bases. The CDR3 runs to 15 residues. Germline V gives CDR1 SGHRS, CDR2 YFSETQ. The CDR3 loop reads CASSYRDRYTDTQYF. As DNA, the CDR3 is TGCGCCAGCAGCTACCGGGACAGATACACAGATACGCAGTATTTT. Full variable domain (missing parts from reference TRBV5-1 and TRBJ2-3): KAGVTQTPRYLIKTRGQQVTLSCSPISGHRSVSWYQQTPGQGLQFLFEYFSETQRNKGNFPGRFSGRQFSNSRSEMNVSTLELGDSALYLCASSYRDRYTDTQYFGPGTRLTVL.

V is TRBV6-5 and J is TRBJ2-2; D call uncertain. Looked up from germline, CDR1 is MNHEY and CDR2 is SVGAGI. The CDR3 is made up of 15 amino acids. V was trimmed by 5 bases and J by 2 bases, leaving 12 bases between them. The CDR3 nucleotides are TGTGCCAGCAGTCCTCTCAGGTTTAACACCGGGGAGCTGTTTTTT. Amino acids: CASSPLRFNTGELFF.

This clonotype was picked up many times. The rearrangement links TRBV5-1 to TRBJ2-6; TRBD1 aligns across 7 bases. The CDR3 length is 16 residues. The germline V gene has CDR1 SGHRS and CDR2 YFSETQ. J was trimmed by 0 bases and V by 7 bases; bases with no gene match: 7. CDR3 region: CASDRDGTSGANVLTF. The CDR3 bases are TGCGCCAGCGACAGGGACGGGACCTCTGGGGCCAACGTCCTGACTTTC.

There are a few counts of this clonotype. The V and J genes are TRBV5-1 and TRBJ2-5, with 7 bases identical to TRBD2. V trimming: 4 bases; J trimming: 0 bases; junction bases outside the gene matches: 9. Germline V gene lookup returns CDR1 SGHRS and CDR2 YFSETQ. There are 16 residues in the CDR3. In DNA, the CDR3 is TGCGCCAGCAGCCCGCTCGGCGGGGGTAACCAAGAGACCCAGTACTTC. This translates into CASSPLGGGNQETQYF.

This clonotype has just a few counts. The chain has TRBV11-2 and TRBJ1-1; 7 positions match TRBD1. V lost 6 bases, J lost 0 bases, and 13 bases stayed unmatched. The germline CDR1 and CDR2 sequences are SGHAT and FQNNGV. The CDR3 is 17 residues long. The CDR3 reads CASREPYRGRMNTEAFF. CDR3 sequence (DNA): TGTGCCAGCAGGGAACCTTACAGGGGCCGCATGAACACTGAAGCTTTCTTT. Variable domain in full (rest from reference TRBV11-2 and TRBJ1-1): EAGVAQSPRYKIIEKRQSVAFWCNPISGHATLYWYQQILGQGPKLLIQFQNNGVVDDSQLPKDRFSAERLKGVDSTLKIQPAKLEDSAVYLCASREPYRGRMNTEAFFGQGTRLTVV.

The chain combines TRBV6-2 or TRBV6-3 with TRBJ1-2; D uncertain. Germline V gene data show CDR1 as MNHEY and CDR2 as SVGEGT. V was trimmed by 2 bases and J by 4 bases, leaving 11 bases between them. The CDR3 sequence is 14 residues long. This CDR3 is CASSYDSASYGYTF. The CDR3 DNA follows: TGTGCCAGCAGTTACGATTCCGCAAGCTATGGCTACACCTTC.

The chain combines TRBV5-1 with TRBJ2-2; 10 bases line up with TRBD2. The CDR3 is 14 residues long. The germline V gene encodes CDR1 SGHRS and CDR2 YFSETQ. V dropped 0 bases and J dropped 7; count of bases not matched to a gene: 0. Here the CDR3 reads CASSLGLAGGELFF. In DNA, the CDR3 is TGCGCCAGCAGCTTGGGACTAGCGGGCGGGGAGCTGTTTTTT.

DNA for the CDR3: TGTGCCAGCAGTTACGCCCCTTGGTACAATCAGCCCCAGCATTTT. The encoded protein is CASSYAPWYNQPQHF. This chain uses TRBV6-2 or TRBV6-3 with TRBJ1-5; the D is unclear. The CDR3 runs 15 residues. The germline V gene encodes CDR1 MNHEY and CDR2 SVGEGT. The V and J ends lost 2 bases and 3 bases respectively, with 11 bases between them.

A few counts support this clonotype. This chain connects TRBV5-1 to TRBJ2-1; D possibly corresponds to TRBD1 (5 bases). CDR1 and CDR2 (germline): SGHRS, YFSETQ. CDR3 length: 15 residues. The germline V and J ends were trimmed by 1 base and 1 base, with 9 bases remaining between them. CDR3: CASSLQGGSYNEQFF. DNA for the CDR3: TGCGCCAGCAGCTTGCAGGGTGGGTCCTACAATGAGCAGTTCTTC.

The rearrangement uses TRBV6-2 or TRBV6-3 and TRBJ2-3; D perhaps matches TRBD2 (5 bases). CDR1 and CDR2 from the germline V gene are MNHEY and SVGEGT. Trimming took off 3 bases at V and 7 bases at J, with 11 bases between the two ends. The CDR3 loop spans 13 amino acids. The CDR3 spells CASSYIETNTQYF. In DNA, the CDR3 is TGTGCCAGCAGTTATATCGAGACTAATACGCAGTATTTT.

This clonotype has just a few counts. V and J are TRBV5-5 and TRBJ2-4; no firm D call. V was trimmed by 5 bases and J by 3 bases, leaving 12 bases between them. This CDR3 has 14 residues. Germline CDR1 and CDR2: SGHKS and YYEKEE (reference sequence). The CDR3 sequence is CASRRDPGKNIQYF. The DNA of the CDR3 is TGTGCCAGCAGACGCGACCCGGGCAAAAACATTCAGTACTTC.

There are a few counts of this clonotype. CDR3 bases: TGTGCCAGCAGCCAGGACAGGGTAGGGGATACGCAGTATTTT. Protein sequence: CASSQDRVGDTQYF. V and J are TRBV3-1 and TRBJ2-3, with 8 bases identical to TRBD1. The ends lost 3 bases at V and 6 bases at J; junction bases unmatched: 5. Germline V CDR1 and CDR2: LGHDT, YNNKEL (reference sequence). The CDR3 loop spans 14 amino acids.

At least ten counts were recorded for this clonotype. The genes are TRBV4-3 and TRBJ1-2; TRBD1 matches at 7 bases. Germline V lookup: CDR1 LGHNA, CDR2 YSLEER. This CDR3 contains 16 residues. Germline trimming cut 0 bases from V and 2 bases from J; bases unmatched to any gene: 6. The CDR3 protein is CASSQEAGQPNYGYTF. The CDR3 region has the DNA TGCGCCAGCAGCCAAGAAGCGGGACAGCCGAACTATGGCTACACCTTC.

The rearrangement joins TRBV5-1 to TRBJ2-4; unclear D gene. The V and J ends lost 0 bases and 0 bases respectively, with 7 bases between them. The CDR3 runs 15 residues. The germline gives CDR1 SGHRS, CDR2 YFSETQ. The CDR3 is CASSLGSRAKNIQYF. The CDR3 DNA sequence: TGCGCCAGCAGCTTGGGGTCCCGAGCCAAAAACATTCAGTACTTC.